One sample yielded the 21 T cell receptor beta chains listed below, sequenced in a study of PD-1 blockade in mismatch repair-deficient tumors. Profiled with immunoSEQ multiplex PCR; TCRdb holds only in-frame clones, not every one. The data show about 51,000 clones, approximately 81% seen once. The specimen was peripheral blood, collected about 4.5 months after starting pembrolizumab. Receptors were obtained from an adult with mismatch repair-deficient cancer.

The chain combines TRBV9 with TRBJ1-1; perhaps TRBD1 as D (5 bases). CDR1 and CDR2 from the germline V gene are SGDLS and YYNGEE. Trimming removed 0 bases at V and 4 bases at J, with 13 bases between. This CDR3 is built from 15 residues. CDR3 sequence (DNA): TGTGCCAGCAGCGTAGGGGGTGCAGGGTTCACTGAAGCTTTCTTT. Protein sequence: CASSVGGAGFTEAFF.

The chain carries TRBV7-2 and TRBJ1-4, with 9 bases aligning to TRBD1. This CDR3 has 15 amino acids. V was clipped by 6 bases and J by 5 bases; unmatched bases: 7. The germline V gene has CDR1 SGHTA and CDR2 FQGNSA. As DNA, the CDR3 is TGTGCCAGCAGTCTGGACAGGGGAATGAATGAAAAACTGTTTTTT. The encoded protein is CASSLDRGMNEKLFF.

V is TRBV4-1 and J is TRBJ2-1; TRBD1 agrees at 9 bases. Germline assignment: CDR1 MGHRA and CDR2 YSYEKL. V dropped 4 bases and J dropped 6; count of bases not matched to a gene: 10. CDR3 length equals 16 residues. CDR3 loop: CASSPTRDRVGNEQFF. CDR3 nucleotide sequence: TGCGCCAGCAGCCCGACCCGGGACAGGGTTGGCAATGAGCAGTTCTTC.

The chain couples TRBV6-6 to TRBJ1-2; 7 nucleotides match TRBD1. The germline V gene encodes CDR1 MNHNY and CDR2 SVGAGI (reference sequence). The CDR3 has 14 amino acids. Trimming at V came to 2 bases and at J to 4 bases, leaving 4 bases not matched to a gene. As DNA, the CDR3 is TGTGCCAGCAGTTACGACAGGGTGAGCTATGGCTACACCTTC. Translation: CASSYDRVSYGYTF.

This clone was seen a few times. V is TRBV5-1 and J is TRBJ2-1, with 10 nucleotides matching TRBD2. Per germline, CDR1 SGHRS and CDR2 YFSETQ. This CDR3 has 15 residues. Unmatched junction bases numbered 5, after V lost 0 bases and J lost 8 bases. The CDR3: CASSLDGTSAYEQFF. In DNA form, the CDR3 reads TGCGCCAGCAGCTTGGATGGGACTAGCGCCTATGAGCAGTTCTTC.

The V gene is TRBV28, the J gene TRBJ1-5; a weak D match, TRBD1 (6 bases). This CDR3 is 15 amino acids long. V was trimmed by 2 bases and J by 1 base, leaving 9 bases between them. The germline V gene encodes CDR1 MDHEN and CDR2 SYDVKM. This CDR3 reads CASSLPGASNQPQHF. CDR3 in DNA: TGTGCCAGCAGTTTACCGGGGGCAAGCAATCAGCCCCAGCATTTT.

The chain joins TRBV7-2 to TRBJ2-3; TRBD2 might be the D (5 bases). V lost 3 bases and J 4 bases, leaving 5 bases between the germline ends. The CDR3 length is 12 residues. Germline CDR1 SGHTA, CDR2 FQGNSA. CDR3 DNA sequence: TGTGCCAGCAGCTTGAGGGCAGATACGCAGTATTTT. It translates to CASSLRADTQYF.

The chain recombines TRBV5-5 with TRBJ1-1; TRBD1 agrees at 8 bases. CDR3 size: 14 residues. Germline CDR1 and CDR2: SGHKS and YYEKEE (reference sequence). V lost 4 bases and J lost 11; bases outside the gene matches: 13. CDR3 protein: CASSPWTGTSSAFF. The CDR3 DNA reads as TGTGCCAGCAGCCCCTGGACAGGGACCTCCTCTGCTTTCTTT.

This clone was seen a single time. The chain links TRBV11-2 to TRBJ2-3; tentatively, D is TRBD2 (5 bases). The CDR3 is 13 amino acids. CDR1 SGHAT and CDR2 FQNNGV come from the germline V gene. Trimming left V 2 bases short and J 6 bases short, with 9 bases between. CDR3 nucleotides: TGTGCCAGCAGCTTAACTAGTTGGGATACGCAGTATTTT. Its translation: CASSLTSWDTQYF.

This clone was counted a few times. V and J are TRBV5-4 and TRBJ2-5, with D possibly being TRBD1 (7 bases). CDR3 length: 14 residues. Deletions cut 4 bases from V and 1 base from J, with 11 bases between. In germline, CDR1 is SGHNT, CDR2 YYREEE (reference sequence). CDR3 coding DNA: TGTGCCAGCAGCCCAGGGGGGTCCCAAGAGACCCAGTACTTC. This gives the protein CASSPGGSQETQYF.

This sequence joins TRBV6-4 and TRBJ2-1; 13 bases match TRBD2. The J segment lost 7 bases and the V segment lost 0 bases, leaving 0 bases of the junction unmatched. Germline V gene sequence: CDR1 MRHNA, CDR2 SNTAGT. This CDR3 comprises 15 residues. The CDR3 spells CASSDSGLAGNEQFF. CDR3 bases: TGTGCCAGCAGTGACTCGGGACTAGCGGGAAATGAGCAGTTCTTC.

The rearrangement joins TRBV27 to TRBJ1-2; no clear D gene. V was clipped by 5 bases and J by 3 bases, with 13 bases between them. CDR3 length: 14 amino acids. The V gene's germline CDR1 is MNHEY and CDR2 SMNVEV (reference sequence). The CDR3 region has the DNA TGTGCCAGCAGTCCACTGGGCGCCGACTATGGCTACACCTTC. It translates to CASSPLGADYGYTF.

V is TRBV7-2 and J is TRBJ2-3; no firm D call. The CDR3 contains 15 residues. The germline gives CDR1 SGHTA, CDR2 FQGNSA. Trimming shortened V by 4 bases and J by 4 bases, and 15 bases separated the two germline ends. The CDR3 nucleotides read TGTGCCAGCAGCTCCCCTGCTCTTAGGGCAGATACGCAGTATTTT. Translated, it gives CASSSPALRADTQYF.

V is TRBV5-1 and J is TRBJ2-1; 11 nucleotides match TRBD2. The CDR3 totals 15 residues. Trimming at V came to 0 bases and at J to 9 bases, leaving 5 bases not matched to a gene. The germline CDR1 and CDR2 sequences are SGHRS and YFSETQ. CDR3 loop: CASSLETSGISEQFF. The CDR3 coding sequence is TGCGCCAGCAGCTTGGAGACTAGCGGGATTAGTGAGCAGTTCTTC.

V gene TRBV7-3 combines with J gene TRBJ2-3; TRBD2 agrees at 11 bases. Germline values: CDR1 SGHTA, CDR2 FQGTGA. The J segment lost 2 bases and the V segment lost 6 bases, leaving 4 bases of the junction unmatched. This CDR3 has 15 amino acids. This CDR3 reads CASRGLAELTDTQYF. The CDR3 nucleotides read TGTGCCAGCAGGGGACTAGCGGAACTCACAGATACGCAGTATTTT.

The chain combines TRBV2 with TRBJ2-3; 9 bases are a match to TRBD2. This CDR3 spans 14 amino acids. Looked up from germline, CDR1 is SNHLY and CDR2 is FYNNEI. After removal of 9 bases from V and 3 bases from J, the junction contained 7 bases not matched to a gene. CDR3 in amino acids: CARASGKGTDTQYF. CDR3 nucleotides: TGTGCCAGGGCTAGCGGGAAAGGGACAGATACGCAGTATTTT. Drawing the rest from reference TRBV2 and TRBJ2-3, the complete variable domain is EPEVTQTPSHQVTQMGQEVILRCVPISNHLYFYWYRQILGQKVEFLVSFYNNEISEKSEIFDDQFSVERPDGSNFTLKIRSTKLEDSAMYFCARASGKGTDTQYFGPGTRLTVL.

There are a few counts of this clone. The chain has TRBV5-6 and TRBJ2-7; D is unclear. The V end was cut by 0 bases, the J end by 7 bases, with 11 bases between. Germline V gene lookup returns CDR1 SGHDT and CDR2 YYEEEE. This CDR3 has 13 residues. CDR3 loop: CASSLDTALEQYF. DNA for the CDR3: TGTGCCAGCAGCTTGGATACCGCGCTTGAGCAGTACTTC. Full variable domain (missing parts from reference TRBV5-6 and TRBJ2-7): DAGVTQSPTHLIKTRGQQVTLRCSPKSGHDTVSWYQQALGQGPQFIFQYYEEEERQRGNFPDRFSGHQFPNYSSELNVNALLLGDSALYLCASSLDTALEQYFGPGTRLTVT.

This clone occurred once. The V gene is TRBV9, the J gene TRBJ2-1; 11 nucleotides line up with TRBD2. V shed 2 bases, J shed 6 bases, and the junction held 4 bases outside the gene matches. Germline CDR1 SGDLS, CDR2 YYNGEE. The CDR3 has 15 amino acids. DNA of the CDR3: TGTGCCAGCAGCGTTAGCGGGAGGGCCTTCAATGAGCAGTTCTTC. Translation gives CASSVSGRAFNEQFF. Complete variable domain (other parts from reference TRBV9 and TRBJ2-1): DSGVTQTPKHLITATGQRVTLRCSPRSGDLSVYWYQQSLDQGLQFLIQYYNGEERAKGNILERFSAQQFPDLHSELNLSSLELGDSALYFCASSVSGRAFNEQFFGPGTRLTVL.

The chain recombines TRBV6-5 with TRBJ2-1; 13 positions agree with TRBD2. Per the germline V gene, CDR1 is MNHEY and CDR2 is SVGAGI. The CDR3 consists of 15 residues. J lost 4 bases, V lost 6 bases, and 3 bases had no gene match. CDR3 amino acids: CASSILAGGYNEQFF. The CDR3 coding sequence is TGTGCCAGCAGCATACTAGCGGGAGGGTACAATGAGCAGTTCTTC.

The CDR3 spells CASNVAGGAETQYF. The CDR3 nucleotides read TGTGCCAGCAATGTAGCGGGAGGCGCAGAGACCCAGTACTTC. This rearrangement joins TRBV2 to TRBJ2-5; the match to TRBD2 covers 10 bases. This CDR3 comprises 14 residues. The ends lost 7 bases at V and 4 bases at J; junction bases unmatched: 6. Germline values: CDR1 SNHLY, CDR2 FYNNEI. The variable domain in full, completed from reference TRBV2 and TRBJ2-5, reads EPEVTQTPSHQVTQMGQEVILRCVPISNHLYFYWYRQILGQKVEFLVSFYNNEISEKSEIFDDQFSVERPDGSNFTLKIRSTKLEDSAMYFCASNVAGGAETQYFGPGTRLLVL.

The chain couples TRBV5-6 to TRBJ2-3, with D uncertain. The CDR3 loop spans 11 amino acids. Per germline, CDR1 SGHDT and CDR2 YYEEEE. V was trimmed by 0 bases and J by 9 bases, leaving 5 bases between them. CDR3 residues: CASSLDETQYF. Here the CDR3 DNA reads TGTGCCAGCAGCTTGGACGAGACGCAGTATTTT.